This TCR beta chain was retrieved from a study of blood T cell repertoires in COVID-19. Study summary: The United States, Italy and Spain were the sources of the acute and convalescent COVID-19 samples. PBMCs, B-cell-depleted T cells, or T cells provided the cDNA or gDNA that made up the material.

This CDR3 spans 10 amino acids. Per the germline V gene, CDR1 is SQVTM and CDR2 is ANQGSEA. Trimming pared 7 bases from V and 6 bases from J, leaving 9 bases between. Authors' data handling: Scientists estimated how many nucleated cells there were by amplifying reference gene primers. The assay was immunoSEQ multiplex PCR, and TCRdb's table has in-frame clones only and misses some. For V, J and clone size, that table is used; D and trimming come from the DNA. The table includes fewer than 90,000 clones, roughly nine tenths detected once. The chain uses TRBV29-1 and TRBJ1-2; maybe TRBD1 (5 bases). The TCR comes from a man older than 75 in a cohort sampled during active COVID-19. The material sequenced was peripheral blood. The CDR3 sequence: CSAQGNGYTF. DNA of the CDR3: TGCAGCGCTCAGGGCAATGGCTACACCTTC.